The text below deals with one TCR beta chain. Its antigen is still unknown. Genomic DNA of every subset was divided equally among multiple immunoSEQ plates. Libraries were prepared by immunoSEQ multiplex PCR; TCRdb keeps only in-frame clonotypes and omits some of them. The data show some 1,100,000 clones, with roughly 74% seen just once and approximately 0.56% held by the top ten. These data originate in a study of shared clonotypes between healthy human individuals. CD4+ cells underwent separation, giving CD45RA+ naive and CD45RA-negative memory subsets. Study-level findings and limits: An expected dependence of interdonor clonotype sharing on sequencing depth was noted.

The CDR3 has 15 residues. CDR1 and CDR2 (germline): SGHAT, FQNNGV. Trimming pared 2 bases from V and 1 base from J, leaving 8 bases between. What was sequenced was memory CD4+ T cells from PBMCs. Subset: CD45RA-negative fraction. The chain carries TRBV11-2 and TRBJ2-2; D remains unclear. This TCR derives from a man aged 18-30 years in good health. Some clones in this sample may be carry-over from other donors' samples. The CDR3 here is CASSLRSLNTGELFF. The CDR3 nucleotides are TGTGCCAGCAGCTTAAGATCTTTGAACACCGGGGAGCTGTTTTTT. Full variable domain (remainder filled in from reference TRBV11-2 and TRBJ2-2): EAGVAQSPRYKIIEKRQSVAFWCNPISGHATLYWYQQILGQGPKLLIQFQNNGVVDDSQLPKDRFSAERLKGVDSTLKIQPAKLEDSAVYLCASSLRSLNTGELFFGEGSRLTVL.